Sequencing of this T cell receptor beta chain was carried out in a study of CD8+ T cells in alopecia areata. Across the whole study: Dosing with tofacitinib proceeded for 6 to 18 months, followed by 6 months off drug.

Study-level points and caveats: Many expanded lesional clones persisted in scalp and blood during tofacitinib treatment. With patients, TCR sharing proved less clear than in mice, a difference possibly related to HLA.

Worth noting for this clone: Its matching antigen is unknown.

Germline CDR1 is SQVTM and CDR2 is ANQGSEA. CDR3 size: 10 residues. Trimming stripped 4 bases from V and 5 bases from J, with 6 bases between. Following RNA extraction, reverse transcription yielded cDNA that acted as the sequencing template. Profiled with immunoSEQ multiplex PCR; TCRdb holds only in-frame clones, not every one. The table has about 150,000 clones, roughly 54% seen once; the top ten hold about 16%. Treatment reported: oral pan-JAK inhibitor, 5-10 mg twice daily. The material was CD8+ T cells sorted from blood, obtained at week 4, from a patient treated with tofacitinib. The rearrangement uses TRBV29-1 and TRBJ2-7, with a weak D call TRBD2 (5 bases). This clonotype was obtained from a human donor with alopecia areata. As DNA, the CDR3 is TGCAGCGTTGGGACTGACGAGCAGTACTTC. This gives the protein CSVGTDEQYF.